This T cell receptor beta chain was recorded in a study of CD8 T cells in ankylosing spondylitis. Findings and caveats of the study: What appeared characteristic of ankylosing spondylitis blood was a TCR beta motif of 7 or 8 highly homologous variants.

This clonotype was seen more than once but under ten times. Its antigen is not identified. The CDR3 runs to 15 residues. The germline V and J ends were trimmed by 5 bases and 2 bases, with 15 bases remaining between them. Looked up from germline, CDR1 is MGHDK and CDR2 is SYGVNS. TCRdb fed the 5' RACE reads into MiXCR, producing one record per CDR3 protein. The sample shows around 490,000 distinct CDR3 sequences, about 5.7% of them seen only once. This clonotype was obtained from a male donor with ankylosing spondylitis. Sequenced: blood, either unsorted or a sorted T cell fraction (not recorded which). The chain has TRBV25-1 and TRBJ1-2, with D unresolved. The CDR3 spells CASSPTTSWNYGYTF. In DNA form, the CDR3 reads TGTGCCAGCAGTCCAACAACCTCCTGGAACTATGGCTACACCTTC.